Listed below are T cell receptor beta chains from one sample, sequenced in a study of blood T cell repertoires in COVID-19. The protocol was immunoSEQ multiplex PCR, while the TCRdb copy is restricted to in-frame clones and leaves out a portion. In the table there are about 200,000 clones, over 80% of which are singletons. Sequenced material: peripheral blood. These receptor sequences come from a man aged 40-55 years with acute or convalescent COVID-19. The CDR3 runs from the conserved cysteine through the conserved F or W. The D gene is left open where the match is weak. Only part of the rows carry a size: once, few, many, or a class if the clone is expanded.

clone size,J gene,D gene,V gene,CDR3 DNA,CDR3 protein
-,TRBJ1-5,-,TRBV12-3/TRBV12-4,TGTGCCAGCGGGAGTCGCCGGAGGGAGCCCCAGCATTTT,CASGSRRREPQHF
-,TRBJ2-5,TRBD2,TRBV6-5,TGTGCCAGCAACCCCGCCGCGGGCGGGGGAACCCAGTACTTC,CASNPAAGGGTQYF
once,TRBJ2-7,-,TRBV5-1,TGCGCCAGCAGCATCGACGGGGCCTACGAGCAGTACTTC,CASSIDGAYEQYF
once,TRBJ2-2,TRBD1,TRBV10-2,TGCGCCAGCGAGGGACAGGGCATCGGGGAGCTGTTTTTT,CASEGQGIGELFF
-,TRBJ1-5,-,TRBV7-9,TGTGCCAGCAGCCTTGGAGGGGCCCAGCATTTT,CASSLGGAQHF
-,TRBJ1-2,-,TRBV30,TGTGCCTGGAGTCCCTGGACACCCAACTATGGCTACACCTTC,CAWSPWTPNYGYTF
-,TRBJ1-1,-,TRBV2,TGTGCCAGCAGTGAAAGGGGGTACACTGAAGCTTTCTTT,CASSERGYTEAFF
-,TRBJ1-1,-,TRBV10-2,TGCGCCAGCATTCCTCTAGAGGGCGGTACTGAAGCTTTCTTT,CASIPLEGGTEAFF
once,TRBJ1-2,TRBD1,TRBV4-3,TGCGCCAGCAGCCAAGACCGGGACAGAGGGAACTATGGCTACACCTTC,CASSQDRDRGNYGYTF
-,TRBJ2-7,TRBD2,TRBV7-3,TGTGCCAGCAGCCTAGCGGGAGAGAACTACGAGCAGTACTTC,CASSLAGENYEQYF
few,TRBJ1-3,TRBD1,TRBV25-1,TGTGCCAGCAGTGAATACAGGGGGCGAGCTGGGAACACCATATATTTT,CASSEYRGRAGNTIYF
-,TRBJ1-2,-,TRBV5-1,TGCGCCAGCAGCTTAACCCTAGCTCGCGGGGGTACGGGTGGCTACACCTTC,CASSLTLARGGTGGYTF
-,TRBJ1-4,-,TRBV18,TGTGCCAGCTCTCGCGGACATGATGAAAAACTGTTTTTT,CASSRGHDEKLFF
-,TRBJ1-4,-,TRBV19,TGTGCCAGTAGTATAAGGGGGACCACTAATGAAAAACTGTTTTTT,CASSIRGTTNEKLFF
-,TRBJ2-1,-,TRBV14,TGTGCCAGCAGCCAAGATGAAGGGGGTCCCTACAATGAGCAGTTCTTC,CASSQDEGGPYNEQFF
-,TRBJ1-2,-,TRBV2,TGTGCCAGCAGTGAACTCTCGTATGGCTACACCTTC,CASSELSYGYTF
-,TRBJ2-1,TRBD2,TRBV19,TGTGCCAGTACTAATCTCCCGGGACTAGAGGGGTTCTTC,CASTNLPGLEGFF
-,TRBJ2-1,TRBD2,TRBV7-9,TGTGCCAGCAGCTCCCTTCTAGCGGGAGTCTACAATGAGCAGTTCTTC,CASSSLLAGVYNEQFF
few,TRBJ1-6,-,TRBV6-5,TGTGCCAGCAGTCCGGGGGATTCAACTTCACCCCTCCACTTT,CASSPGDSTSPLHF
-,TRBJ1-2,TRBD1,TRBV19,TGTGCTTCGGAACTACGAGGACAGGTCTATGGCTACACCTTC,CASELRGQVYGYTF
few,TRBJ2-1,TRBD2,TRBV7-8,TGTGCCAGCAGCTCGCCCCTAGCGGGAGTCGCTGAGCAGTTCTTC,CASSSPLAGVAEQFF
-,TRBJ2-2,-,TRBV11-3,TGTGCCAGTACGGGGGACGCCGGGGAGCTGTTTTTT,CASTGDAGELFF
-,TRBJ1-2,TRBD1,TRBV5-1,TGCGCCAGCAGCTTGGGAGACAGGGTTAACTATGGCTACACCTTC,CASSLGDRVNYGYTF
-,TRBJ2-5,TRBD1,TRBV9,TGTGCCAGCAGCGCCACAGGGGGGCGGGAGACCCAGTACTTC,CASSATGGRETQYF
-,TRBJ2-5,-,TRBV5-1,TGCGCCAGCAGCTTGGGAGGGTCGGGGGAGACCCAGTACTTC,CASSLGGSGETQYF
-,TRBJ2-2,TRBD2,TRBV5-6,TGTGCCAGCAGCCCTGGACTAGCCGCCGGGGAGCTGTTTTTT,CASSPGLAAGELFF
-,TRBJ2-5,TRBD2,TRBV29-1,TGCAGCGTTGATTGGACTAGTCCCGCATTGCGGGAGACCCAGTACTTC,CSVDWTSPALRETQYF
-,TRBJ2-7,TRBD2,TRBV4-2,TGTGCCAGCAGCCTGGCGGGGGGCTACGAGCAGTACTTC,CASSLAGGYEQYF
-,TRBJ2-5,TRBD2,TRBV7-2,TGTGCCAGCAGCCCCCGCCGACTAGCGGGGGGTGAGACCCAGTACTTC,CASSPRRLAGGETQYF
-,TRBJ1-2,TRBD1,TRBV30,TGTGCCTTACACTCGGGACAGGGAAGCTATGGCTACACCTTC,CALHSGQGSYGYTF
-,TRBJ2-3,TRBD2,TRBV11-3,TGTGCCAGCAGCAAGCGGGGGGGCACAGATACGCAGTATTTT,CASSKRGGTDTQYF
few,TRBJ1-2,-,TRBV30,TGTGCCTGGAGTAGAGTGAACTATGGCTACACCTTC,CAWSRVNYGYTF
once,TRBJ1-3,-,TRBV7-2,TGTGCCAGCAGCCGGGGGAGCGTTCGATCTGGAAACACCATATATTTT,CASSRGSVRSGNTIYF
-,TRBJ2-7,-,TRBV5-5,TGTGCCAGCAGCCTGGAGGGGTATAACTACGAGCAGTACTTC,CASSLEGYNYEQYF
-,TRBJ1-2,TRBD1,TRBV7-2,TGTGCCAGCAGCTCCGGACAGGGGGCGGACTATGGCTACACCTTC,CASSSGQGADYGYTF
once,TRBJ2-1,TRBD1,TRBV6-6,TGTGCCAGTCGGACAGGGGGCCGCCACAATGAGCAGTTCTTC,CASRTGGRHNEQFF
-,TRBJ2-7,-,TRBV5-1,TGCGCCAGCAGCTCCCTCGGGGGAGTAGGCTACGAGCAGTACTTC,CASSSLGGVGYEQYF
-,TRBJ2-5,-,TRBV5-5,TGTGCCAGCAGCTTGGCCCTGGAGGAGACCCAGTACTTC,CASSLALEETQYF
few,TRBJ2-3,-,TRBV19,TGTGCCAGTAGTCCCCCTAGCACAGATACGCAGTATTTT,CASSPPSTDTQYF
-,TRBJ1-4,-,TRBV7-9,TGTGCCAGCAGCCCCGGGAGGGTGCGGGAAAAACTGTTTTTT,CASSPGRVREKLFF
-,TRBJ1-2,TRBD1,TRBV5-1,TGCGCCAGCAGCGGCGGGACAGCGGGTGGTGGCTACACCTTC,CASSGGTAGGGYTF
once,TRBJ2-3,TRBD2,TRBV5-1,TGCGCCAGCCACTCCACGGCGGGAGTAGGAGGAGATACGCAGTATTTT,CASHSTAGVGGDTQYF
-,TRBJ1-2,-,TRBV12-5,TGTGCTAGTGGTTCGGGCGAGGGTACTTATGGCTACACCTTC,CASGSGEGTYGYTF
-,TRBJ2-5,-,TRBV3-1/TRBV3-2,TGTGCCAGCAGCCAAGTTGTGGGAGAGGGAGAGACCCAGTACTTC,CASSQVVGEGETQYF
-,TRBJ1-2,TRBD1,TRBV9,TGTGCCAGCAGCGCCAGGGGGCTGGGATATGGCTACACCTTC,CASSARGLGYGYTF
-,TRBJ1-1,TRBD1,TRBV7-6,TGTGCCAGCAGCCCCTGGACAGGGCTGAACACTGAAGCTTTCTTT,CASSPWTGLNTEAFF
-,TRBJ2-3,-,TRBV18,TGTGCCAGCTCACCACCGAAGGGGTGGGGAACAGATACGCAGTATTTT,CASSPPKGWGTDTQYF
-,TRBJ1-2,-,TRBV29-1,TGCAGCGTTGAAGCGGGGGTAGGAGGCTACACCTTC,CSVEAGVGGYTF